This T cell receptor beta chain was obtained from a study of blood T cell repertoires in COVID-19. The wider study: COVID-19 samples from acute and convalescent phases originated in the United States, Italy and Spain.

The germline V gene encodes CDR1 SGHTA and CDR2 FQGNSA. V shed 4 bases, J shed 4 bases, and the junction held 7 bases outside the gene matches. This CDR3 is 16 amino acids long. Donors were grouped by their self-reported clinical history. Original data processing: Reference gene primer amplification in the assay estimated nucleated cell counts. Produced via immunoSEQ multiplex PCR; TCRdb's table is partial and in-frame only. For V, J and clone size, that table is used; D and trimming come from the DNA. The repertoire includes around 150,000 clones, roughly 90% of them detected once, and less than 8.5% sits in the top ten.

This receptor was obtained from a woman in her forties or fifties who had recovered from COVID-19. This chain links TRBV7-2 with TRBJ1-1, with 12 bases lining up with TRBD1. Sample: PBMCs or T cells enriched from blood (not recorded which). DNA of the CDR3: TGTGCCAGCAGCTCAGGGGACAGGGGGCTGGGCACTGAAGCTTTCTTT. This gives the protein CASSSGDRGLGTEAFF.